This is a list of T cell receptor beta chains from one sample in a study of blood T cells in healthy people across ages. TCRdb recomputed calls from the 5' RACE reads with MiXCR, one row per CDR3 protein. The sample has about 780,000 distinct CDR3 sequences, about a quarter seen once; the top ten hold 2.5% to 3.5%. Separately, the same data were catalogued under a study of T cells of mothers and their children.

The sample consisted of blood. These receptors all stem from a boy younger than 18 in good health. CDR3s include the opening cysteine and the closing phenylalanine or tryptophan. Fields, in order: D gene, V gene, clone size, J gene, CDR3 DNA, CDR3 protein. A D gene is named only where the DNA matches it firmly. Expanded clones are given a class, and other clones once, few, many or no size at all.

d_gene: NA; v_gene: TRBV27; abundance: NA; j_gene: TRBJ2-1; CDR3nt: TGTGCCAGCAGTTTATCGAGTAGCCTCAATGAGCAGTTCTTC; CDR3aa: CASSLSSSLNEQFF
d_gene: TRBD1; v_gene: TRBV2; abundance: once; j_gene: TRBJ1-2; CDR3nt: TGTGCCAGCAGTGGGACAGGGGCCCCCTATGGCTACACCTTC; CDR3aa: CASSGTGAPYGYTF
d_gene: NA; v_gene: TRBV11-2; abundance: NA; j_gene: TRBJ1-5; CDR3nt: TGTGCCAGCAGCTTCGTACGGGTGAATCAGCCCCAGCATTTT; CDR3aa: CASSFVRVNQPQHF
d_gene: NA; v_gene: TRBV18; abundance: NA; j_gene: TRBJ1-5; CDR3nt: TGTGCCAGCTCACCACAGAATGGAGGGGCCAATCAGCCCCAGCATTTT; CDR3aa: CASSPQNGGANQPQHF
d_gene: TRBD2; v_gene: TRBV20-1; abundance: many; j_gene: TRBJ2-1; CDR3nt: TGCAGTGCTCTTGGGACTAGCGGGGGGCCTGAGCAGTTCTTC; CDR3aa: CSALGTSGGPEQFF
d_gene: NA; v_gene: TRBV28; abundance: many; j_gene: TRBJ2-7; CDR3nt: TGTGCCAGCACCAGTCGGTACGAGCAGTACTTC; CDR3aa: CASTSRYEQYF
d_gene: NA; v_gene: TRBV6-2/TRBV6-3; abundance: NA; j_gene: TRBJ2-2; CDR3nt: TGTGCCAGCACCCCTGGGGGGTCCGGCTCCGGGGAGCTGTTTTTT; CDR3aa: CASTPGGSGSGELFF
d_gene: NA; v_gene: TRBV29-1; abundance: NA; j_gene: TRBJ2-5; CDR3nt: TGCAGCGTCCCTGCCGGACAGACCTCGTACCAAGAGACCCAGTACTTC; CDR3aa: CSVPAGQTSYQETQYF
d_gene: TRBD2; v_gene: TRBV5-1; abundance: NA; j_gene: TRBJ2-1; CDR3nt: TGCGCCAGCAGCTTCGACGGGACTAGCGGTCCCCCGCTGCTCTTC; CDR3aa: CASSFDGTSGPPLLF
d_gene: NA; v_gene: TRBV11-2; abundance: few; j_gene: TRBJ1-1; CDR3nt: TGTGCCAGCAGCTTAGAATGGAACACTGAAGCTTTCTTT; CDR3aa: CASSLEWNTEAFF
d_gene: NA; v_gene: TRBV5-1; abundance: NA; j_gene: TRBJ2-1; CDR3nt: TGCGCCAGCAGCTTGCTTCCCAGCTCCTACAATGAGCAGTTCTTC; CDR3aa: CASSLLPSSYNEQFF
d_gene: NA; v_gene: TRBV12-3/TRBV12-4; abundance: NA; j_gene: TRBJ2-2; CDR3nt: TGTGCCTCTTTTCCCTCGCAGGGGTACACCGGGGAGCTGTTTTTT; CDR3aa: CASFPSQGYTGELFF
d_gene: NA; v_gene: TRBV6-1; abundance: NA; j_gene: TRBJ1-4; CDR3nt: TGTGCCAGCAGCCCACTTGGCAGGCCCCTCGCAACTAATGAAAAACTGTTTTTT; CDR3aa: CASSPLGRPLATNEKLFF
d_gene: TRBD2; v_gene: TRBV3-1; abundance: NA; j_gene: TRBJ2-7; CDR3nt: TGTGCCAGCAGCCAAACGACCTACCTGGGACTAGGTCTCTACGAGCAGTACTTC; CDR3aa: CASSQTTYLGLGLYEQYF
d_gene: NA; v_gene: TRBV12-1; abundance: few; j_gene: TRBJ2-5; CDR3nt: TGTGCCAGCAGCTTGGGACTAGCGGGGGGGACCGGAGGAGAGACCCAGTACTTC; CDR3aa: CASSLGLAGGTGGETQYF
d_gene: NA; v_gene: TRBV2; abundance: few; j_gene: TRBJ2-7; CDR3nt: TGTGCCAGCAGTGTTGGCATTCCCTACGAGCAGTACTTC; CDR3aa: CASSVGIPYEQYF
d_gene: NA; v_gene: TRBV20-1; abundance: few; j_gene: TRBJ2-3; CDR3nt: TGCAGTGCTAGAGATCCGGAGAGGGCTAACACAGATACGCAGTATTTT; CDR3aa: CSARDPERANTDTQYF
d_gene: TRBD1; v_gene: TRBV5-1; abundance: few; j_gene: TRBJ1-3; CDR3nt: TGCGCCAGCAGCTCTAACAGGGGGCTTGGAAACACCATATATTTT; CDR3aa: CASSSNRGLGNTIYF
d_gene: TRBD2; v_gene: TRBV4-1; abundance: NA; j_gene: TRBJ2-1; CDR3nt: TGCGCCAGCAGCCACCCTACTAGCGGCTCCTACAATGAGCAGTTCTTC; CDR3aa: CASSHPTSGSYNEQFF
d_gene: NA; v_gene: TRBV28; abundance: NA; j_gene: TRBJ2-3; CDR3nt: TGTGCCAGCAGCAACACTAGCCCAAGCACAGATACGCAGTATTTT; CDR3aa: CASSNTSPSTDTQYF
d_gene: NA; v_gene: TRBV2; abundance: few; j_gene: TRBJ2-7; CDR3nt: TGTGCCAGCAGATGGGACACGACCTACGAGCAGTACTTC; CDR3aa: CASRWDTTYEQYF
d_gene: TRBD2; v_gene: TRBV20-1; abundance: NA; j_gene: TRBJ2-3; CDR3nt: TGCAGTGCTGCGACTAGCGGGGGGAGAGTAGATACGCAGTATTTT; CDR3aa: CSAATSGGRVDTQYF
d_gene: NA; v_gene: TRBV12-3/TRBV12-4; abundance: NA; j_gene: TRBJ2-7; CDR3nt: TGTGCCAGCAGAATACAGGGATTCGAGCAGTACTTC; CDR3aa: CASRIQGFEQYF
d_gene: NA; v_gene: TRBV6-8; abundance: few; j_gene: TRBJ1-2; CDR3nt: TGTGCCAGGGTCAGGGGCCCCTATGGCTACACCTTC; CDR3aa: CARVRGPYGYTF
d_gene: TRBD1; v_gene: TRBV13; abundance: few; j_gene: TRBJ2-1; CDR3nt: TGTGCCAGCAGCCCCCCCGGGACAGGGGGCTACAATGAGCAGTTCTTC; CDR3aa: CASSPPGTGGYNEQFF
d_gene: TRBD1; v_gene: TRBV28; abundance: NA; j_gene: TRBJ2-7; CDR3nt: TGTGCCAGCATCAGTATGTTAGGGGGCAAGACCTACGAGCAGTACTTC; CDR3aa: CASISMLGGKTYEQYF
d_gene: NA; v_gene: TRBV5-1; abundance: few; j_gene: TRBJ2-7; CDR3nt: TGCGCCAGCAGCCCCCTGTCCGATAGCAGCTCCTACGAGCAGTACTTC; CDR3aa: CASSPLSDSSSYEQYF
d_gene: NA; v_gene: TRBV18; abundance: NA; j_gene: TRBJ2-1; CDR3nt: TGTGCCAGCTCACCACAAGATACGGCGGGGTCCTACAATGAGCAGTTCTTC; CDR3aa: CASSPQDTAGSYNEQFF
d_gene: NA; v_gene: TRBV13; abundance: NA; j_gene: TRBJ2-3; CDR3nt: TGTGCCAGCAGCTCAAGGGGGGATACGCAGTATTTT; CDR3aa: CASSSRGDTQYF
d_gene: NA; v_gene: TRBV6-6; abundance: few; j_gene: TRBJ2-3; CDR3nt: TGTGCCAGCAGTTCTTTAGTTCCAGATACGCAGTATTTT; CDR3aa: CASSSLVPDTQYF
d_gene: NA; v_gene: TRBV9; abundance: many; j_gene: TRBJ1-5; CDR3nt: TGTGCCAGCAGCGTAGCTGGGGGGAATCAGCCCCAGCATTTT; CDR3aa: CASSVAGGNQPQHF
d_gene: TRBD1; v_gene: TRBV3-1; abundance: few; j_gene: TRBJ1-5; CDR3nt: TGTGCCAGCAGCCAAGGGACAGGGCCCCAGCCCCAGCATTTT; CDR3aa: CASSQGTGPQPQHF
d_gene: NA; v_gene: TRBV9; abundance: NA; j_gene: TRBJ2-2; CDR3nt: TGTGCCAGCAGCGTAGCCGTAGCCGGGGAGCTGTTTTTT; CDR3aa: CASSVAVAGELFF
d_gene: NA; v_gene: TRBV18; abundance: few; j_gene: TRBJ1-6; CDR3nt: TGTGCCAGCTCACCTCGGACAGCTGGCGATAATTCACCCCTCCACTTT; CDR3aa: CASSPRTAGDNSPLHF
d_gene: TRBD2; v_gene: TRBV20-1; abundance: NA; j_gene: TRBJ2-7; CDR3nt: TGCAGTGCGAGCCCTGGGAGACTAGCGGGGATCGACGAGCAGTACTTC; CDR3aa: CSASPGRLAGIDEQYF
d_gene: NA; v_gene: TRBV7-2; abundance: NA; j_gene: TRBJ2-5; CDR3nt: TGTGCCAGCAGCTTGGTTGGTCCGCGCCGGGAGACCCAGTACTTC; CDR3aa: CASSLVGPRRETQYF
d_gene: NA; v_gene: TRBV12-3/TRBV12-4; abundance: NA; j_gene: TRBJ2-6; CDR3nt: TGTGCCACCAAAGACCACATCGTTATCTCTGGGGCCAACGTCCTGACTTTC; CDR3aa: CATKDHIVISGANVLTF
d_gene: TRBD2; v_gene: TRBV12-3/TRBV12-4; abundance: NA; j_gene: TRBJ2-1; CDR3nt: TGTGCCAGCACCTTCGGACTAGCGGGCTACAATGAGCAGTTCTTC; CDR3aa: CASTFGLAGYNEQFF
d_gene: NA; v_gene: TRBV7-9; abundance: NA; j_gene: TRBJ2-4; CDR3nt: TGTGCCAGCACCCTGCCAGGGGAGGCCAAAAACATTCAGTACTTC; CDR3aa: CASTLPGEAKNIQYF
d_gene: TRBD1; v_gene: TRBV4-1; abundance: NA; j_gene: TRBJ2-2; CDR3nt: TGCGCCAGCAGCTTACAGGACAGGGGTGGAACCGGGGAGCTGTTTTTT; CDR3aa: CASSLQDRGGTGELFF
d_gene: NA; v_gene: TRBV5-4; abundance: NA; j_gene: TRBJ2-4; CDR3nt: TGTGCCAGCAGCTTTCAGGGTTGCCTAGCCAAAAACATTCAGTACTTC; CDR3aa: CASSFQGCLAKNIQYF
d_gene: NA; v_gene: TRBV25-1; abundance: few; j_gene: TRBJ1-4; CDR3nt: TGTGCCAGCAGTAAAAAGAACGAGAGGAAACTGTTTTTT; CDR3aa: CASSKKNERKLFF
d_gene: NA; v_gene: TRBV12-3/TRBV12-4; abundance: NA; j_gene: TRBJ1-1; CDR3nt: TGTGCCAGCAGTTTACCGGGGGGAATCACTGAAGCTTTCTTT; CDR3aa: CASSLPGGITEAFF
d_gene: NA; v_gene: TRBV20-1; abundance: NA; j_gene: TRBJ2-3; CDR3nt: TGCACCCCACTGGGCACAGATACGCAGTATTTT; CDR3aa: CTPLGTDTQYF
d_gene: NA; v_gene: TRBV29-1; abundance: few; j_gene: TRBJ2-5; CDR3nt: TGCAGCGTTGCTCTAGCAGGGGAGACCCAGTACTTC; CDR3aa: CSVALAGETQYF
d_gene: NA; v_gene: TRBV29-1; abundance: NA; j_gene: TRBJ2-7; CDR3nt: TGCAGCGTTGCGAATTCGGGTAACGAGCAGTACTTC; CDR3aa: CSVANSGNEQYF